The rows below give T cell receptor beta chains drawn from one sample of a study of radiation and T cells in renal cell carcinoma. The method was immunoSEQ multiplex PCR; TCRdb's version includes in-frame clones alone and lacks a portion of them. The sample has around 130,000 clones, around 89% seen once. Sequenced material: blood, taken from a patient whose treatment included radiotherapy and nephrectomy. These receptor sequences come from a woman in her 70s with renal cell carcinoma. The CDR3 runs from the conserved cysteine through the conserved F or W. A D gene is named only where the DNA matches it firmly. The listing skips clone size in some rows; elsewhere it reads once, few, many or a size class.

NA,NA,TRBV6-5,TRBJ2-7,CASSYAVSSYEQYF,TGTGCCAGCAGTTACGCCGTAAGCTCCTACGAGCAGTACTTC
NA,NA,TRBV4-1,TRBJ2-7,CASSPGLYYEQYF,TGCGCCAGCAGCCCGGGACTCTACTACGAGCAGTACTTC
TRBD2,NA,TRBV2,TRBJ2-5,CASSSGTSGGSYQETQYF,TGTGCCAGCAGTTCCGGGACTAGCGGGGGCTCGTACCAAGAGACCCAGTACTTC
NA,NA,TRBV6-1,TRBJ1-5,CASSERGGNQPQHF,TGTGCCAGCAGTGAACGAGGGGGCAATCAGCCCCAGCATTTT
TRBD2,once,TRBV30,TRBJ2-1,CAWSVRGGSNEQFF,TGTGCCTGGAGTGTACGGGGAGGGAGCAATGAGCAGTTCTTC
TRBD1,NA,TRBV7-9,TRBJ1-1,CASSLATGAGAEAFF,TGTGCCAGCAGCTTAGCGACAGGGGCTGGCGCTGAAGCTTTCTTT
NA,NA,TRBV19,TRBJ2-2,CASSIVRSGELFF,TGTGCCAGTAGTATCGTGCGGTCCGGGGAGCTGTTTTTT
TRBD2,NA,TRBV7-2,TRBJ2-5,CASSPGLAQQETQYF,TGTGCCAGCAGCCCGGGACTAGCGCAACAAGAGACCCAGTACTTC
NA,NA,TRBV19,TRBJ2-2,CASSTGTVNTGELFF,TGTGCCAGTAGTACCGGGACGGTGAACACCGGGGAGCTGTTTTTT
NA,NA,TRBV7-8,TRBJ1-5,CASSLHRVQPQHF,TGTGCCAGCAGCCTCCACAGGGTTCAGCCCCAGCATTTT
NA,once,TRBV5-1,TRBJ1-5,CASSLEGTSNQPQHF,TGCGCCAGCAGCTTGGAAGGGACAAGCAATCAGCCCCAGCATTTT
TRBD1,few,TRBV6-6,TRBJ1-1,CASDRANTEAFF,TGTGCCAGCGACAGGGCGAACACTGAAGCTTTCTTT
NA,NA,TRBV4-3,TRBJ2-3,CASSPAFSWAQYF,TGCGCCAGCAGCCCAGCTTTTAGCTGGGCGCAGTATTTT
NA,NA,TRBV30,TRBJ1-1,CAWKIRDRIDSDTEAFF,TGTGCCTGGAAAATCCGGGACCGAATCGATTCGGACACTGAAGCTTTCTTT
NA,NA,TRBV13,TRBJ1-1,CASSLWSTEAFF,TGTGCCAGCAGCTTATGGAGCACTGAAGCTTTCTTT
NA,NA,TRBV5-4,TRBJ2-7,CASSLAGASSYEQYF,TGTGCCAGCAGCTTGGCCGGGGCCAGCTCCTACGAGCAGTACTTC
NA,NA,TRBV13,TRBJ1-2,CASSLGAAADYGYTF,TGTGCCAGCAGCTTAGGTGCTGCGGCTGACTATGGCTACACCTTC
NA,once,TRBV19,TRBJ1-2,CASSPSGALRGYGYTF,TGTGCCAGTAGTCCGTCGGGGGCACTTAGGGGCTATGGCTACACCTTC
NA,NA,TRBV2,TRBJ2-7,CASSEGNAPYEQYF,TGTGCCAGCAGTGAAGGAAACGCCCCCTACGAGCAGTACTTC
NA,NA,TRBV4-2,TRBJ1-2,CASSQVPGKIGYTF,TGTGCCAGCAGCCAAGTCCCAGGGAAAATCGGCTACACCTTC
NA,NA,TRBV21-1,TRBJ1-2,CASSQGCTF,TGTGCCAGCAGCCAGGGTTGCACCTTC
TRBD1,few,TRBV29-1,TRBJ1-5,CSVRQGDQPQHF,TGCAGCGTGAGACAGGGAGACCAGCCCCAGCATTTT
NA,NA,TRBV5-1,TRBJ1-1,CASSPARAVNQNTEAFF,TGCGCCAGCAGCCCAGCACGGGCAGTAAACCAAAACACTGAAGCTTTCTTT
TRBD2,NA,TRBV7-3,TRBJ2-5,CASSLWPSGGQETQYF,TGTGCCAGCAGCTTGTGGCCTAGCGGGGGCCAAGAGACCCAGTACTTC
NA,NA,TRBV5-1,TRBJ2-7,CASSPGTPSYEQYF,TGCGCCAGCAGCCCCGGGACACCCTCCTACGAGCAGTACTTC
TRBD2,NA,TRBV6-4,TRBJ2-2,CASSPGTTTGELFF,TGTGCCAGCAGCCCAGGGACTACGACGGGGGAGCTGTTTTTT
NA,NA,TRBV19,TRBJ2-7,CASSIGDWPLEQYF,TGTGCCAGTAGTATCGGGGACTGGCCCCTCGAGCAGTACTTC
TRBD1,NA,TRBV5-6,TRBJ1-1,CASSSSGQGGTEAFF,TGTGCCAGCAGCTCCTCCGGACAGGGCGGCACTGAAGCTTTCTTT
TRBD1,NA,TRBV6-1,TRBJ1-1,CASSGQGFMNTEAFF,TGTGCCAGCAGTGGACAGGGATTCATGAACACTGAAGCTTTCTTT
TRBD2,NA,TRBV5-1,TRBJ2-3,CASSPGLAATDTQYF,TGCGCCAGCAGCCCCGGACTAGCGGCCACAGATACGCAGTATTTT
NA,NA,TRBV6-5,TRBJ2-7,CASSYAGYEQYF,TGTGCCAGCAGTTACGCGGGATACGAGCAGTACTTC
NA,NA,TRBV7-2,TRBJ2-5,CASSLDISRETQYF,TGTGCCAGCAGCTTAGATATCTCTCGAGAGACCCAGTACTTC
TRBD1,NA,TRBV5-1,TRBJ2-7,CASSGSLDRVHEQYF,TGCGCCAGCAGCGGGAGTTTGGACAGGGTTCACGAGCAGTACTTC
TRBD1,NA,TRBV27,TRBJ2-7,CASTTLTGAGSEQYF,TGTGCCAGCACGACTCTAACAGGGGCCGGGTCCGAGCAGTACTTC
NA,NA,TRBV7-9,TRBJ2-3,CASSLGGGPRTQYF,TGTGCCAGCAGCTTAGGAGGGGGGCCTCGTACGCAGTATTTT
TRBD1,NA,TRBV19,TRBJ1-5,CASSAKDRGHWNQPQHF,TGTGCCAGTAGTGCCAAGGACAGGGGGCATTGGAATCAGCCCCAGCATTTT
NA,NA,TRBV9,TRBJ1-5,CASSSTAYSNQPQHF,TGTGCCAGCAGCTCGACGGCGTATAGCAATCAGCCCCAGCATTTT
NA,NA,TRBV27,TRBJ1-4,CASRQGSEKLFF,TGTGCCAGCAGGCAGGGGAGCGAAAAACTGTTTTTT
NA,NA,TRBV5-4,TRBJ1-6,CASNKDSSSYNSPLHF,TGTGCCAGCAACAAGGACAGTAGCTCCTATAATTCACCCCTCCACTTT
TRBD1,NA,TRBV6-1,TRBJ1-1,CASSGPGQGNTEAFF,TGTGCCAGCAGTGGGCCGGGACAGGGGAACACTGAAGCTTTCTTT
NA,NA,TRBV7-8,TRBJ2-5,CASSFLTPQETQYF,TGTGCCAGCAGCTTCTTAACACCCCAAGAGACCCAGTACTTC
TRBD1,NA,TRBV27,TRBJ1-2,CASSRAGGQGIAYGYTF,TGTGCCAGCAGTAGGGCGGGTGGACAGGGGATTGCCTATGGCTACACCTTC
TRBD2,NA,TRBV11-3,TRBJ2-2,CASSLVLAGGTGELFF,TGTGCCAGCAGCTTAGTACTAGCGGGGGGAACCGGGGAGCTGTTTTTT
NA,NA,TRBV7-8,TRBJ2-5,CASSLRQGLGEETQYF,TGTGCCAGCAGCTTACGACAGGGACTAGGGGAAGAGACCCAGTACTTC
TRBD1,NA,TRBV4-2,TRBJ1-2,CASSPETGGYYGYTF,TGTGCCAGCAGCCCGGAGACAGGGGGGTACTATGGCTACACCTTC
TRBD1,NA,TRBV6-1,TRBJ1-3,CASSGTGGENTIYF,TGTGCCAGCAGTGGGACAGGGGGTGAAAACACCATATATTTT
NA,NA,TRBV7-3,TRBJ2-7,CASSPTGGRFEQYF,TGTGCCAGCAGCCCTACCGGGGGCCGGTTCGAGCAGTACTTC
NA,NA,TRBV30,TRBJ1-2,CALQRARIGYGYTF,TGTGCCCTCCAGCGGGCACGGATCGGCTATGGCTACACCTTC
TRBD1,NA,TRBV15,TRBJ2-7,CATSRATGVYEQYF,TGTGCCACCAGCAGAGCGACAGGGGTCTACGAGCAGTACTTC
TRBD1,NA,TRBV5-1,TRBJ2-1,CASSLTWTGSYREQFF,TGCGCCAGCAGCTTAACTTGGACAGGGAGCTACCGGGAGCAGTTCTTC
TRBD2,NA,TRBV28,TRBJ2-7,CASSLYLPGLVYEQYF,TGTGCCAGCAGTTTATATCTTCCGGGACTAGTCTACGAGCAGTACTTC
NA,NA,TRBV5-1,TRBJ2-2,CASSLTGPTGELFF,TGCGCCAGCAGCTTGACAGGGCCCACCGGGGAGCTGTTTTTT
NA,NA,TRBV6-1,TRBJ2-3,CASSEEAGSWNTQYF,TGTGCCAGCAGTGAAGAGGCGGGTTCGTGGAATACGCAGTATTTT
NA,NA,TRBV10-3,TRBJ1-2,CAISPGGNYGYTF,TGTGCCATCTCGCCCGGGGGGAACTATGGCTACACCTTC